This TCR beta chain appears in the sequencing data of a study of cytomegalovirus exposure and HLA in healthy donors. This clone was observed a handful of times. Its specificity is not known. The PCR employed 60 Vbeta primers together with 13 Jbeta primers. How the authors handled the data: Roughly 76 million unique TCR beta chains, around 11 million of them shared, were counted by a later analysis. Clones were sequenced by immunoSEQ multiplex PCR, and TCRdb holds only the in-frame ones, with some missing. That table supplies the V and J calls and clone size; D and trimming were determined from the DNA. The table has about 280,000 clones, about 87% seen once. Study-wide points: Reportedly, cytomegalovirus status was diagnosed with high sensitivity and specificity. In an earlier analysis, in under 700 donors, most V segments appeared productive either ~87% or ~30% of the time.

This TCR derives from a woman between 18 and 30 years old in good health and CMV-seronegative. Sequencing input: PBMCs.

The CDR3 DNA reads TGTGCCAGTAGTATAGATCTTGCCGGGGGCACTGAAGCTTTCTTT. Translation: CASSIDLAGGTEAFF. The rearrangement uses TRBV19 and TRBJ1-1; tentatively, D is TRBD1 (5 bases). Germline lookup yields CDR1 LNHDA and CDR2 SQIVND (reference sequence). The CDR3 runs to 15 residues. Trimming stripped 0 bases from V and 4 bases from J, with 12 bases between.